Detailed here is one TCR beta chain. Its antigen is not yet known. No qualities accompany the bases; no much larger clone lies one base away. The trial excluded patients who had a history of autoimmune disease or who were on systemic immunosuppression. Peripheral blood for TCR sequencing was drawn from every dose cohort at baseline, at cycle 4 day 1 and at cycle 7 day 1. Samples came from an open-label, multicenter, first-in-human phase I dose-escalation trial of ivuxolimab. Adults with locally advanced or metastatic head and neck squamous cell, hepatocellular, melanoma or renal cell carcinoma were enrolled in the trial. Before TCR sequencing, CD4+ T cells and CD8+ T cells from peripheral blood were sorted into separate populations. This entry is derived from a study of OX40 agonist ivuxolimab in advanced cancers. Describing the broader study: Ivuxolimab was an agonistic, fully human IgG2 monoclonal antibody directed against OX40 (CD134), a costimulatory receptor. In the dose-escalation cohort, 82.7% of patients were male, and the mean age was approximately 60 years with a range of roughly 20 to 79. Intravenous ivuxolimab was administered to patients every 2 weeks at six dose levels: 0.01, 0.1, 0.3, 1.5, 3 and 10 mg/kg. Partial responses occurred in three dose-escalation patients, of whom one had hepatocellular carcinoma and two had cutaneous melanoma. Patients were allowed to have had prior anti-PD-1, anti-PD-L1 or anti-CTLA-4 therapy, and around 43% of the dose-escalation patients had been treated with checkpoint inhibitors. Peripheral TCRbeta sequencing aimed to test whether ivuxolimab altered TCR sequence diversity and caused clonal T-cell expansion. Among the roughly 52 dose-escalation patients, 19 had hepatocellular carcinoma, 15 or so melanoma, 9 renal cell carcinoma and 9 head and neck cancer. The monotherapy dose-escalation portion (N = 52 patients) of the phase I ivuxolimab trial is reported in the paper.

For sequencing of the TCRbeta CDR3 region, genomic DNA was extracted from the sorted cells. TCRbeta CDR3 regions were sequenced using the immunoSEQ Assay. TCRdb holds this immuneACCESS table with in-frame rearrangements only. Some clones are missing; in checked studies, unresolved V genes explain under half, and the rest has no known cause. The sample profile shows 80,000 to 85,000 clones; around four fifths of them were found once. The biggest ten clones account for more than 6% of the sample. Study-wide conclusions, independent of this receptor: Low levels of normalized T-cell clonal expansion were also seen in some patients who did not respond. The antigen specificity of the clonally expanded peripheral T cells was not determined. On average, CD8+ T cells showed more expanded clones than CD4+ T cells after ivuxolimab. At doses from 0.1 to 3.0 mg/kg, clonal expansion was seen in both CD4+ and CD8+ blood T cells between baseline and week 6. Partial responders in the 0.1-3.0 mg/kg groups had among the lowest normalized peripheral clonal expansion, especially among CD8+ T cells.

This receptor was identified in an adult with an advanced solid tumor such as melanoma, head and neck, liver or kidney cancer. The specimen was CD4+ or CD8+ T cells sorted from blood, collected in a trial of the OX40 agonist ivuxolimab.

The DNA sequence reads TGTGCCAGCAGCGGGGGGGCCTCCTACAATGAGCAGTTCTTC. It translates to CASSGGASYNEQFF. The chain joins TRBV27 to TRBJ2-1; the junction holds 8 bases that match TRBD2. The V end gives up 6 bases and the J end 0 bases, leaving 1 base in the junction not matched to a gene. From the germline V gene (reference sequence), CDR1 is MNHEY and CDR2 is SMNVEV. From the cysteine through the phenylalanine, the CDR3 covers 14 amino acids. The read is trimmed to its CDR3 DNA, 42 bases read in frame from base 1.